The source of this T cell receptor (beta chain) is a study of neurological immune-mediated disorders. One entry per CDR3 protein, called by TCRdb with MiXCR from the 5' RACE reads. The profile shows tens of thousands of distinct CDR3 sequences, under 5.5% of them singletons. A total of 2 million PBMCs stored at -80 degrees C provided the unsorted libraries. This clonotype was counted ten times or more. Its antigen is as yet unknown. Study findings and constraints: There was no association between the multiple sclerosis repertoire cluster and any clinical or MRI feature. Private repertoires in all groups were suggested, as expanded clones shared no CDR3 amino acid sequences across subjects.

Trimming removed 6 bases at V and 0 bases at J, with 9 bases between. Germline assignment: CDR1 MNHEY and CDR2 SVGAGI. This CDR3 region has 14 residues. The chain couples TRBV6-5 to TRBJ1-3; tentative D call: TRBD1 (5 bases). Input material: PBMCs. The clonotype comes from an older woman with multiple sclerosis. CDR3 region: CASRPQASGNTIYF. CDR3 in DNA: TGTGCCAGCAGACCACAGGCCTCTGGAAACACCATATATTTT.